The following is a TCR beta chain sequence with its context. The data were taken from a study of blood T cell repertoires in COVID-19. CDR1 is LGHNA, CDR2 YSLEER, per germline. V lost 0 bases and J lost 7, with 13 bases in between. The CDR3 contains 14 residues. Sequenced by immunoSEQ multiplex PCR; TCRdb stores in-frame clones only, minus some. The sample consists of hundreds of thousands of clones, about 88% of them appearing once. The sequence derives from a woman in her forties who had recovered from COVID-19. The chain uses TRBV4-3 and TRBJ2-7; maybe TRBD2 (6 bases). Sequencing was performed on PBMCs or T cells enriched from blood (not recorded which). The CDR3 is CASSQDGGSGEQYF. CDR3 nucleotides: TGCGCCAGCAGCCAAGATGGGGGGTCAGGGGAGCAGTACTTC.